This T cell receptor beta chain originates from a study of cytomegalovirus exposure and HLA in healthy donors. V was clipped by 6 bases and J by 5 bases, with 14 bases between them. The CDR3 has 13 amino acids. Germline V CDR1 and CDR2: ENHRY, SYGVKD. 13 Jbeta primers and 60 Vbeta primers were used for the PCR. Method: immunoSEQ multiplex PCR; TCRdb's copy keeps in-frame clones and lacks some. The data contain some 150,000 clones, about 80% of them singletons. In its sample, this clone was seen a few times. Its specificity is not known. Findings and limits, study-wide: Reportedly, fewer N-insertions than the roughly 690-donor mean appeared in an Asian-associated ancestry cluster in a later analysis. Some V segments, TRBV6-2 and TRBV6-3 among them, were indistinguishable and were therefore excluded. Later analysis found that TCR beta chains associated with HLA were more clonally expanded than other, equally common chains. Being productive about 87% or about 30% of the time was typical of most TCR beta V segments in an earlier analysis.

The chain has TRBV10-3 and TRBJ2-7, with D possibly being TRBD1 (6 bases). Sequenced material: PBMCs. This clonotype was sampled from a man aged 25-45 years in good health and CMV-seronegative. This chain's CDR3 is CAIRQGNGDEQYF. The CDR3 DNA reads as TGTGCCATCAGACAGGGTAACGGAGACGAGCAGTACTTC.